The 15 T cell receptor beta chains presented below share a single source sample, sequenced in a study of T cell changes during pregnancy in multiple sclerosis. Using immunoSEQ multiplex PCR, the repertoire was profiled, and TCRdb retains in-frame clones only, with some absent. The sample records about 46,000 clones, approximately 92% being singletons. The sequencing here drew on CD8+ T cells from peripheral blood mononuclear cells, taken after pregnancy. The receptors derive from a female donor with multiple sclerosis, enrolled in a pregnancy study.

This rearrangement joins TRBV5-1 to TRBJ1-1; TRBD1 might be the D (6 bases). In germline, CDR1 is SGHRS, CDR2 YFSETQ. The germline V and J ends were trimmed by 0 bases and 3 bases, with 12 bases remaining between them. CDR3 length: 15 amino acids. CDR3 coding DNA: TGCGCCAGCAGCTTGGCCTGGTCAGGGGACACTGAAGCTTTCTTT. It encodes CASSLAWSGDTEAFF.

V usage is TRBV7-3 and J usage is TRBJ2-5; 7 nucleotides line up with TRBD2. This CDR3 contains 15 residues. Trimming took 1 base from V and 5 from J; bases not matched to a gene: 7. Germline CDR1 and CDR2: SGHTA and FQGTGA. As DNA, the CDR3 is TGTGCCAGCAGCTTAAGCGGGAGTGACGGCGAGACCCAGTACTTC. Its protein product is CASSLSGSDGETQYF.

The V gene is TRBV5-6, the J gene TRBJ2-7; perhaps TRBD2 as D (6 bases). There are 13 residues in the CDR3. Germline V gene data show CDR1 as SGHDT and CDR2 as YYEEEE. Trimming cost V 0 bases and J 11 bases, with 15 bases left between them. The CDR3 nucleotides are TGTGCCAGCAGCTTGGAGGAGGGGACGGGGGAGTACTTC. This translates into CASSLEEGTGEYF.

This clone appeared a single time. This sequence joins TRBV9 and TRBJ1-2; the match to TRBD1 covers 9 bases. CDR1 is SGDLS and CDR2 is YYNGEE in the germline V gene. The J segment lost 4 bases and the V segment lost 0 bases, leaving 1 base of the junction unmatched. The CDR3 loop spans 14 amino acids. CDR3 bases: TGTGCCAGCAGCGTAGGGGACAGGGTCTATGGCTACACCTTC. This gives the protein CASSVGDRVYGYTF.

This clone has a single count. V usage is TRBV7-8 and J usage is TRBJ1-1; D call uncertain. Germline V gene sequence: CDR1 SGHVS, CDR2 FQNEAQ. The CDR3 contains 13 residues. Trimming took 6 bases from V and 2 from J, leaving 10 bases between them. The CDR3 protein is CASSQRINTEAFF. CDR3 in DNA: TGTGCCAGCAGTCAGCGGATCAACACTGAAGCTTTCTTT.

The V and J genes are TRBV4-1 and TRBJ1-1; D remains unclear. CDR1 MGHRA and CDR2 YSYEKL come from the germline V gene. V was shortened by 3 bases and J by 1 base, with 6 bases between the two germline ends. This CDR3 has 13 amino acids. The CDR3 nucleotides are TGCGCCAGCAGCCAGGGGAGGAACACTGAAGCTTTCTTT. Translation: CASSQGRNTEAFF.

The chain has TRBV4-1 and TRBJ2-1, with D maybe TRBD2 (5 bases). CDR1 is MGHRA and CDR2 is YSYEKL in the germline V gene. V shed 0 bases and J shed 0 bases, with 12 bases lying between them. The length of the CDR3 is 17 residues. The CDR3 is CASSQERARSSYNEQFF. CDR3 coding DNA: TGCGCCAGCAGCCAAGAGAGGGCGCGGAGCTCCTACAATGAGCAGTTCTTC.

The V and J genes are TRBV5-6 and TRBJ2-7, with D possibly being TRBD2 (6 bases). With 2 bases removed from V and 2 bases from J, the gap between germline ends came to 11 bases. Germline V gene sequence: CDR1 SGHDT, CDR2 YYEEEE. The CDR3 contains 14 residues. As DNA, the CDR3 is TGTGCCAGCAGCTTCGGCGGGAACACCTACGAGCAGTACTTC. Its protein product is CASSFGGNTYEQYF.

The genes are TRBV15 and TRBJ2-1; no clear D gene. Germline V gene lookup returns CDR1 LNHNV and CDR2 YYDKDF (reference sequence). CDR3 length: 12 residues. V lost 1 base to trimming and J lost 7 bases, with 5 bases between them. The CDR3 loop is CATSRVPNEQFF. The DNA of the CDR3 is TGTGCCACCAGCAGAGTCCCGAATGAGCAGTTCTTC.

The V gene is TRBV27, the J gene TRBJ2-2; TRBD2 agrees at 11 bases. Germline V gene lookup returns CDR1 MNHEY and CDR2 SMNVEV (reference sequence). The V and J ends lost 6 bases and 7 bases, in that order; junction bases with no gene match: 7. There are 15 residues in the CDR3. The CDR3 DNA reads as TGTGCCAGCAGATTTACTAGCGGGAGTATCGGGGAGCTGTTTTTT. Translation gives CASRFTSGSIGELFF.

The CDR3 loop is CASSLVGEQYF. The CDR3 DNA is TGTGCCAGCAGCTTGGTCGGCGAGCAGTACTTC. The rearrangement links TRBV5-5 to TRBJ2-7; D gene uncertain. Per the germline V gene, CDR1 is SGHKS and CDR2 is YYEKEE (reference sequence). The V end was cut by 0 bases, the J end by 6 bases, with 4 bases between. The CDR3 has 11 residues.

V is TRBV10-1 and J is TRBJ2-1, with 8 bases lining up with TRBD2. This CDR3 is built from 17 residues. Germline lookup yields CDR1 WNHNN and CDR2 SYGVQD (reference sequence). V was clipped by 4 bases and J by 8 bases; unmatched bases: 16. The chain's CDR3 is CASSVQVVSSSGYEQFF. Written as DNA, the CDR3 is TGCGCCAGCAGTGTTCAAGTAGTTAGTTCTAGCGGGTATGAGCAGTTCTTC.

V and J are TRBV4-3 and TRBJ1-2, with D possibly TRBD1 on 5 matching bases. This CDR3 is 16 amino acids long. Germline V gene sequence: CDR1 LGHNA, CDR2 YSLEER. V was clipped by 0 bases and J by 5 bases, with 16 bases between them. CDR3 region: CASSQEQLASGYGYTF. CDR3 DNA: TGCGCCAGCAGCCAAGAGCAGCTAGCGTCAGGGTATGGCTACACCTTC.

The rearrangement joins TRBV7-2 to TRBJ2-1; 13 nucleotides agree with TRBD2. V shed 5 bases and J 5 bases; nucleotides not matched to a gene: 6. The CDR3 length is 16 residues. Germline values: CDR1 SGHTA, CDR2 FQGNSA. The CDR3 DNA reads TGTGCCAGCAGCCTCACTAGCGGGAGGGCAAACAATGAGCAGTTCTTC. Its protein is CASSLTSGRANNEQFF.

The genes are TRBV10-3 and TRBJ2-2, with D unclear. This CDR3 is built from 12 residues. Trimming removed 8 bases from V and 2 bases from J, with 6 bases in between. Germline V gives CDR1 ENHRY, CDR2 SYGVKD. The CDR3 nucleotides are TGTGCCATCCTGAGAAACACCGGGGAGCTGTTTTTT. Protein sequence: CAILRNTGELFF.